This T cell receptor (beta chain) derives from a study of blood T cell repertoires in COVID-19. About the research overall: Acute and convalescent COVID-19 samples came from the United States, Italy and Spain. From T cells, B-cell-depleted T cells, or PBMCs came the material, which was cDNA or gDNA.

The table lists this clone with a count of one. The CDR3 sequence is 11 residues long. The V and J ends lost 9 bases and 0 bases respectively, with 6 bases between them. The V gene's germline CDR1 is LGHDT and CDR2 YNNKEL (reference sequence). Authors' data handling: Estimation of nucleated cell counts relied on the amplification of reference gene primers. Using immunoSEQ multiplex PCR, the repertoire was profiled, and TCRdb retains in-frame clones only, with some absent. The D gene and trimming were derived from the DNA, and the V and J assignments and clone size from that table. The repertoire has roughly 99,000 clones, about four fifths of them found once; the top ten carry around 4.4%.

Sequencing was done on a sample of peripheral blood. The source is a human donor in a cohort sampled during active COVID-19. The chain couples TRBV3-1 (or the pseudogene TRBV3-2) to TRBJ2-7; D may be TRBD2 (5 bases). The CDR3 loop reads CASGLSYEQYF. In nucleotides, the CDR3 is TGTGCCAGTGGACTCTCCTACGAGCAGTACTTC.